The 11 T cell receptor beta chains reported below all come from one sample, sequenced in a study of shared clonotypes between healthy human individuals. Some clones are missing from TCRdb's copy, which holds only in-frame ones; the method was immunoSEQ multiplex PCR. The data contain some 2 million clones, 85% to 95% of them seen just once; the ten biggest clones take up about 0.13%. Sequencing was done on a sample of naive CD4+ T cells sorted from blood. Subset noted: CD45RA+ positively selected. The receptors here all came from a man aged 18 to 35 in good health.

The gene calls are TRBV2 and TRBJ1-3; perhaps TRBD1 as D (6 bases). From germline, CDR1 is SNHLY and CDR2 FYNNEI. Trimming took off 2 bases at V and 4 bases at J, with 6 bases between the two ends. The CDR3 totals 13 residues. The CDR3 spells CASSETGGNTIYF. CDR3 coding DNA: TGTGCCAGCAGTGAAACAGGGGGAAACACCATATATTTT.

V and J are TRBV7-9 and TRBJ1-1; TRBD1 agrees at 10 bases. CDR3 length: 15 residues. In germline, CDR1 is SEHNR, CDR2 FQNEAQ (reference sequence). V lost 5 bases and J lost 3; bases outside the gene matches: 6. The CDR3 is CASSARDRGDTEAFF. The CDR3 DNA sequence: TGTGCCAGCAGCGCCCGGGACAGGGGTGACACTGAAGCTTTCTTT.

The rearrangement uses TRBV6-6 and TRBJ2-5, with D maybe TRBD2 (7 bases). This CDR3 comprises 14 residues. V lost 10 bases and J 2 bases, leaving 17 bases between the germline ends. Germline-derived CDR1 and CDR2 are MNHNY and SVGAGI (reference sequence). This chain's CDR3 is CAIGGGHTQETQYF. The CDR3 coding sequence is TGTGCCATAGGGGGGGGCCACACGCAAGAGACCCAGTACTTC.

This clone was recorded once. The chain recombines TRBV5-1 with TRBJ2-7, with 8 bases identical to TRBD1. CDR1 is SGHRS and CDR2 is YFSETQ in the germline V gene. CDR3 length: 15 amino acids. V was pared by 4 bases and J by 2 bases, with 8 bases of the junction left unmatched. The DNA for the CDR3 is TGCGCCAGCAGCCCACCCGGGACAGGCACCTACGAGCAGTACTTC. Its protein product is CASSPPGTGTYEQYF.

This clone was detected only once. The chain links TRBV27 to TRBJ2-2; 9 nucleotides match TRBD1. Losses at the gene ends were 5 bases for V and 7 bases for J; bases not matched to a gene: 8. Germline CDR1 is MNHEY and CDR2 is SMNVEV (reference sequence). This CDR3 region has 15 residues. CDR3 sequence reads: CASSASGTGFGELFF. In nucleotides, the CDR3 is TGTGCCAGCAGTGCATCCGGGACAGGGTTCGGGGAGCTGTTTTTT.

V and J are TRBV7-2 and TRBJ2-7; 11 nucleotides align to TRBD2. The CDR3 spans 15 residues. Trimming cost V 3 bases and J 6 bases; bases outside gene matches: 7. CDR1 SGHTA and CDR2 FQGNSA come from the germline V gene. CDR3 DNA: TGTGCCAGCAGCTTCAGTACTAGCGGGAGAGGCGAGCAGTACTTC. Its protein is CASSFSTSGRGEQYF. Based on the CDR3 plus reference TRBV7-2 and TRBJ2-7, the full variable domain is GAGVSQSPSNKVTEKGKDVELRCDPISGHTALYWYRQSLGQGLEFLIYFQGNSAPDKSGLPSDRFSAERTGGSVSTLTIQRTQQEDSAVYLCASSFSTSGRGEQYFGPGTRLTVT.

V usage is TRBV6-6 and J usage is TRBJ2-5, with D hard to call. Per germline, CDR1 MNHNY and CDR2 SVGAGI (reference sequence). This CDR3 has 12 residues. V was clipped by 5 bases and J by 5 bases, with 9 bases between them. The CDR3 loop is CASSRPAETQYF. The CDR3 DNA follows: TGTGCCAGCAGTCGGCCCGCGGAGACCCAGTACTTC.

The gene calls are TRBV6-1 and TRBJ1-2, with a tentative D call TRBD1 (5 bases). V gave up 6 bases and J gave up 6 bases, with 14 bases separating them. Looked up from germline, CDR1 is MNHNS and CDR2 is SASEGT. The CDR3 is 13 residues long. CDR3 loop: CASRSGKGDGYTF. CDR3 in DNA: TGTGCCAGCAGGTCCGGGAAAGGGGATGGCTACACCTTC.

The V call is TRBV4-1, the J call TRBJ2-3, with TRBD2 matching over 10 bases. The CDR3 has 16 residues. V was clipped by 2 bases and J by 2 bases; unmatched bases: 4. Germline loops: CDR1 MGHRA, CDR2 YSYEKL. The CDR3 DNA is TGCGCCAGCAGCCAATTAGCGGGGGGAACCACAGATACGCAGTATTTT. Translation: CASSQLAGGTTDTQYF.

This clone was observed a few times. V gene TRBV19 combines with J gene TRBJ2-7, with D tentatively TRBD2 (7 bases). The CDR3 contains 13 residues. Germline assignment: CDR1 LNHDA and CDR2 SQIVND (reference sequence). The V end lost 8 bases, the J end lost 4 bases, and 15 bases lay between the germline ends. The DNA for the CDR3 is TGTGCCAGTTCCCGGGGGGCCGGATACGAGCAGTACTTC. Encoded protein: CASSRGAGYEQYF.

This clone occurred once. The rearrangement joins TRBV19 to TRBJ2-7, with 10 nucleotides matching TRBD1. CDR1 LNHDA and CDR2 SQIVND come from the germline V gene (reference sequence). The CDR3 consists of 16 residues. V dropped 1 base and J dropped 2; count of bases not matched to a gene: 5. This CDR3 is CASSIVGGQGAYEQYF. In DNA, the CDR3 is TGTGCCAGTAGTATAGTGGGAGGACAGGGGGCCTACGAGCAGTACTTC.